This T cell receptor (beta chain) was retrieved from a study of T cells in Graves' hyperthyroidism and ophthalmopathy. For the study at large: Peripheral blood samples were taken at initial diagnosis, prior to any treatment.

Whole-study results and caveats: Most clonotypes expanded in the thyroid (above 0.001) were also present in blood.

Researchers amplified the TCR beta CDR3 regions from RNA transcripts. Primed by the HTBI set, a first-round RT-PCR was run on the TCR CDR3. TCRdb independently ran MiXCR on the multiplex PCR reads; one entry per CDR3 protein. In the table there are more than 550,000 distinct CDR3 sequences, 15% to 20% of which are singletons. In its sample, this clonotype was seen many times. The target antigen is unknown. Thyroid ultrasound, orbital computed tomography, clinical symptoms, and serum thyroxine and TRAb underpinned diagnoses. This clonotype was obtained from a man aged 45 to 65 with Graves' hyperthyroidism. The sample consisted of blood.

The CDR3 region has the DNA TGTGCCAGCAGCACCACCGTCGGGACTAGCCCGAACACCGGGGAGCTGTTTTTT. This encodes CASSTTVGTSPNTGELFF. This chain uses TRBV12-3 or TRBV12-4 with TRBJ2-2; 9 bases fit TRBD2. Germline trimming cut 6 bases from V and 0 bases from J; bases unmatched to any gene: 11. The CDR3 has 18 residues.